The T cell receptor (beta chain) described here comes from a study of OX40 agonist ivuxolimab in advanced cancers. V lost 1 base and J lost 2; bases outside the gene matches: 5. Germline CDR1 MGHRA, CDR2 YSYEKL. This CDR3 is built from 16 residues. TCRdb's copy holds only in-frame clones and misses some; the assay was immunoSEQ multiplex PCR. This table holds about 45,000 clones, 80% to 90% found once. The clonotype originates from an adult with an advanced solid tumor such as melanoma, head and neck, liver or kidney cancer. Source: CD4+ or CD8+ T cells sorted from blood, taken in a trial of the OX40 agonist ivuxolimab. The chain links TRBV4-1 to TRBJ2-7; 10 bases align to TRBD1. For the CDR3, the DNA is TGCGCCAGCAGCCAAGTCCCCGGGACAGGGGCCTACGAGCAGTACTTC. It specifies CASSQVPGTGAYEQYF.